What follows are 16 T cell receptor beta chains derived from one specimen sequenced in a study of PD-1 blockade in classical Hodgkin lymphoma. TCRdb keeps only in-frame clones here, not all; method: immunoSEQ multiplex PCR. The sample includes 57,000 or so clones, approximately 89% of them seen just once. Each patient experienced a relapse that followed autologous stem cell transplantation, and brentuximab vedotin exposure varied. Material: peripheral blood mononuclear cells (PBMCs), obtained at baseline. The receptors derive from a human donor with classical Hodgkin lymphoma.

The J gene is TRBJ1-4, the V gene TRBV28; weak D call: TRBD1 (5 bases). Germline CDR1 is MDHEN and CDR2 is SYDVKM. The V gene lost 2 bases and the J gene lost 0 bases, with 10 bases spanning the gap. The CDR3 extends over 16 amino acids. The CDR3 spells CASSLAHRSTNEKLFF. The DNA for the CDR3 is TGTGCCAGCAGTTTAGCCCACAGGTCAACTAATGAAAAACTGTTTTTT.

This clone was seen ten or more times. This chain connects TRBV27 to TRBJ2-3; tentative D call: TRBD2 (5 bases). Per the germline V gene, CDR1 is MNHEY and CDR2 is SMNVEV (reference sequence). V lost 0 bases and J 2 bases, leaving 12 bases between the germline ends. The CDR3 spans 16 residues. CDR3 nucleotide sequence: TGTGCCAGCAGTTTATCGGTAACAGACTACACAGATACGCAGTATTTT. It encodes CASSLSVTDYTDTQYF.

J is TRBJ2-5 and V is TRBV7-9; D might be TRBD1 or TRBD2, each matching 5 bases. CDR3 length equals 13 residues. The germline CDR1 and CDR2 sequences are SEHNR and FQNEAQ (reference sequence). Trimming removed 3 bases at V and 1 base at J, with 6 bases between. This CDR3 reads CASSLRGQETQYF. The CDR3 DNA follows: TGTGCCAGCAGCTTGAGGGGCCAAGAGACCCAGTACTTC.

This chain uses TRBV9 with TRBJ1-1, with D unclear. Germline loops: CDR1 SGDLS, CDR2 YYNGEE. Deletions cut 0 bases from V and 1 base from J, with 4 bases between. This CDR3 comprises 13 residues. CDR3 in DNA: TGTGCCAGCAGCGTAGATGGGAACACTGAAGCTTTCTTT. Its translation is CASSVDGNTEAFF.

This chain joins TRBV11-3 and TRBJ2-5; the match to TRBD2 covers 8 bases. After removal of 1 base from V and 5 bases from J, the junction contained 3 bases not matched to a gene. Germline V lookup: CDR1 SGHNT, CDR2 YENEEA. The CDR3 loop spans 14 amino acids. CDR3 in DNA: TGTGCCAGCAGCTTAGGTAGACTAGCGGAGACCCAGTACTTC. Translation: CASSLGRLAETQYF.

DNA for the CDR3: TGTGCCAGTAGTATATTGGGGCCCCACAATGAGCAGTTCTTC. Translation: CASSILGPHNEQFF. V and J are TRBV19 and TRBJ2-1, with D possibly being TRBD1 (5 bases). CDR3 length equals 14 residues. The V and J ends lost 2 bases and 5 bases respectively, with 10 bases between them. CDR1 and CDR2 from the germline V gene are LNHDA and SQIVND (reference sequence).

The CDR3 DNA reads as TGTGCCAGCAGTTACAGGGAGTTGATCACTGAAGCTTTCTTT. Its protein is CASSYRELITEAFF. This chain links TRBV6-5 with TRBJ1-1, with D uncertain. V lost 2 bases and J 4 bases, leaving 11 bases between the germline ends. Germline assignment: CDR1 MNHEY and CDR2 SVGAGI. This CDR3 spans 14 amino acids.

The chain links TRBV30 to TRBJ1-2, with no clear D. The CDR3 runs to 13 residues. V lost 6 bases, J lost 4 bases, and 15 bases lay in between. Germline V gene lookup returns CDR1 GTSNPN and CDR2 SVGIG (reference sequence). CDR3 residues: CACATAGSYGYTF. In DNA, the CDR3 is TGTGCCTGTGCCACAGCAGGCTCCTATGGCTACACCTTC.

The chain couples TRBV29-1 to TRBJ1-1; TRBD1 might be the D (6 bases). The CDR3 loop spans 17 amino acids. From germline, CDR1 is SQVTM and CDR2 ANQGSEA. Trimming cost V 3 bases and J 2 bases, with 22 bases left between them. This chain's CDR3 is CSVETPQGSTKNTEAFF. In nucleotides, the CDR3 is TGCAGCGTTGAGACCCCCCAGGGGTCCACGAAAAACACTGAAGCTTTCTTT. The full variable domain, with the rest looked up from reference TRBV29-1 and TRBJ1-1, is SAVISQKPSRDICQRGTSLTIQCQVDSQVTMMFWYRQQPGQSLTLIATANQGSEATYESGFVIDKFPISRPNLTFSTLTVSNMSPEDSSIYLCSVETPQGSTKNTEAFFGQGTRLTVV.

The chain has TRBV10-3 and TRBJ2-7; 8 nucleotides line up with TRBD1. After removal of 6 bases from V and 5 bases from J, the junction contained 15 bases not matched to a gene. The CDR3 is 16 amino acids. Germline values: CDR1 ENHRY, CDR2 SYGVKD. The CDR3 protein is CAISTRDRGGEDEQYF. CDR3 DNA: TGTGCCATCAGCACACGCGACAGGGGAGGAGAGGACGAGCAGTACTTC.

The CDR3 sequence is CASSLQTYNSPLHF. For the CDR3, the DNA is TGTGCCAGCAGTTTACAGACCTATAATTCACCCCTCCACTTT. The chain employs TRBV28 and TRBJ1-6; D is unclear. CDR3 length equals 14 residues. Trimming took 2 bases from V and 2 from J, leaving 4 bases between them. Germline V gene data show CDR1 as MDHEN and CDR2 as SYDVKM.

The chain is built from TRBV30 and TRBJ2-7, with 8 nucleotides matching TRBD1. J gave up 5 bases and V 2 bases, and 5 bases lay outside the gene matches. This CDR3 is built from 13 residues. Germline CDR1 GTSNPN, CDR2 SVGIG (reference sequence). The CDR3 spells CAWSPDRGHEQYF. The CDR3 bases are TGTGCCTGGAGTCCTGACAGGGGCCACGAGCAGTACTTC. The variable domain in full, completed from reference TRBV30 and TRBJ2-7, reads SQTIHQWPATLVQPVGSPLSLECTVEGTSNPNLYWYRQAAGRGLQLLFYSVGIGQISSEVPQNLSASRPQDRQFILSSKKLLLSDSGFYLCAWSPDRGHEQYFGPGTRLTVT.

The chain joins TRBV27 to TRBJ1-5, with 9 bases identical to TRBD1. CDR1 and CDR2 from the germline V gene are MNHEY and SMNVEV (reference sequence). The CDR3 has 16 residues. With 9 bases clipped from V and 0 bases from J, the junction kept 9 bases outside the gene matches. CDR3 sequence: CASRDRAVVSNQPQHF. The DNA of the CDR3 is TGTGCCAGTAGGGACAGGGCGGTTGTTAGCAATCAGCCCCAGCATTTT.

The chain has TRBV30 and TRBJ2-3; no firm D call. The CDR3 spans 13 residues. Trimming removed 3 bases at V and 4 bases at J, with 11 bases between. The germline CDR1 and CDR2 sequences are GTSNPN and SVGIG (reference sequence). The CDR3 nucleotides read TGTGCCTGGAGCAGGTCAAGAGCAGATACGCAGTATTTT. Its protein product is CAWSRSRADTQYF.

Here the CDR3 reads CAWSDSYNSPLHF. In nucleotides, the CDR3 is TGTGCCTGGAGTGATTCCTATAATTCACCCCTCCACTTT. This chain links TRBV30 with TRBJ1-6; D remains ambiguous. Germline V gives CDR1 GTSNPN, CDR2 SVGIG (reference sequence). CDR3 length: 13 amino acids. Between the trimmed V and J ends, which lost 1 base and 1 base, there was a span of 2 bases.

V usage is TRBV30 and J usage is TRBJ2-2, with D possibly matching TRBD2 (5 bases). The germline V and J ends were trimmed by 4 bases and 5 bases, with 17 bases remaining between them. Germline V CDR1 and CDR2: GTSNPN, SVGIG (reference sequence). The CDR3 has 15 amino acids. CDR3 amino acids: CAWTPWRVETGELFF. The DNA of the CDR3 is TGTGCCTGGACTCCCTGGCGGGTCGAGACCGGGGAGCTGTTTTTT.